The entry below describes one TCR beta chain. The target antigen is unknown. These data belong to a study of T cells in Graves' hyperthyroidism and ophthalmopathy. General study findings and limits: Stable hyperthyroidism was told apart from ophthalmopathy by a model built on 13 V-J features. Blood samples included most of the expanded thyroid clonotypes exceeding 0.001.

There were TCR beta CDR3 regions amplified from RNA transcripts. TCR CDR3 underwent first-round RT-PCR with the HTBI primer set. TCRdb re-derived calls from the multiplex PCR reads in MiXCR, one entry per CDR3 protein. Among about 600,000 distinct CDR3 sequences listed, 13% to 15% were seen once. This CDR3 region has 12 residues. V was pared by 3 bases and J by 0 bases, with 3 bases between. The germline V gene encodes CDR1 WSHSY and CDR2 SAAADI. Clinicians diagnosed patients from clinical symptoms, serum thyroxine and TRAb, thyroid ultrasound and orbital computed tomography. The sample taken for sequencing was blood. The chain employs TRBV10-2 and TRBJ2-7; D remains unclear. This receptor was taken from a woman aged 18-29 years with Graves' ophthalmopathy. The CDR3 DNA reads as TGCGCCAGCAGTGATATCTCCTACGAGCAGTACTTC. Its translation: CASSDISYEQYF.